This is a list of T cell receptor beta chains from one sample in a study of blood T cell repertoires in COVID-19. Here immunoSEQ multiplex PCR was the method, and the copy in TCRdb shows in-frame clones only, minus some. This sample has 150,000 or so clones, with roughly 88% found just once. Sequenced sample: peripheral blood. These receptors all stem from a man between 60 and 75 years old with COVID-19, enrolled during active disease. Each CDR3 is given with its conserved first and last residue. A D gene is named only where the DNA matches it firmly. Only some rows state a clone size, as once, few, many or a class for expanded clones.

cdr3_nt: TGTGCCAGCAGTCCCCGGGACAGGGGATCAGACTTC
cdr3_aa: CASSPRDRGSDF
clone_size: NA
v_call: TRBV6-2/TRBV6-3
j_call: TRBJ2-5
d_call: TRBD1

cdr3_nt: TGTGCCAGCAGCCGAAGCAGGGGGGCTGAAGCTTTCTTT
cdr3_aa: CASSRSRGAEAFF
clone_size: NA
v_call: TRBV11-2
j_call: TRBJ1-1
d_call: TRBD1

cdr3_nt: TGTGCCAGCAGCTTAGGGTCGGGAGGGTTCTTCGAGCAGTACTTC
cdr3_aa: CASSLGSGGFFEQYF
clone_size: NA
v_call: TRBV7-8
j_call: TRBJ2-7
d_call: TRBD2

cdr3_nt: TGCAGCGTGTTACAGGGGAGAGGGTATGGCTACACCTTC
cdr3_aa: CSVLQGRGYGYTF
clone_size: NA
v_call: TRBV29-1
j_call: TRBJ1-2
d_call: TRBD1

cdr3_nt: TGCGCCAGCAGCCTCACGGTGAACACTGAAGCTTTCTTT
cdr3_aa: CASSLTVNTEAFF
clone_size: NA
v_call: TRBV5-1
j_call: TRBJ1-1
d_call: NA

cdr3_nt: TGTGCCAGTAGCGACAGTTCTGGAAACACCATATATTTT
cdr3_aa: CASSDSSGNTIYF
clone_size: NA
v_call: TRBV19
j_call: TRBJ1-3
d_call: NA

cdr3_nt: TGTGCCAGCAGCCCGCTAGGGGTGTCGTACCAAGAGACCCAGTACTTC
cdr3_aa: CASSPLGVSYQETQYF
clone_size: NA
v_call: TRBV5-8
j_call: TRBJ2-5
d_call: NA

cdr3_nt: TGTGCCAGCAGTGGGCTAGGGACAGGGGGGGACTACGAGCAGTACTTC
cdr3_aa: CASSGLGTGGDYEQYF
clone_size: once
v_call: TRBV6-1
j_call: TRBJ2-7
d_call: TRBD1

cdr3_nt: TGTGCCAGCTCACCAGGACTAATCTCTGGAAACACCATATATTTT
cdr3_aa: CASSPGLISGNTIYF
clone_size: once
v_call: TRBV18
j_call: TRBJ1-3
d_call: NA

cdr3_nt: TGTGCCAGCAGCTTGGACAGGGTAGGAGGGAACACTGAAGCTTTCTTT
cdr3_aa: CASSLDRVGGNTEAFF
clone_size: NA
v_call: TRBV5-4
j_call: TRBJ1-1
d_call: NA

cdr3_nt: TGTGCCACCAGTGATTTGTCGGGCTCTGGAAACACCATATATTTT
cdr3_aa: CATSDLSGSGNTIYF
clone_size: NA
v_call: TRBV24-1
j_call: TRBJ1-3
d_call: NA

cdr3_nt: TGTGCCAGCAGCTTAGAGGCAGGGGGACAGAACGAGCAGTACTTC
cdr3_aa: CASSLEAGGQNEQYF
clone_size: NA
v_call: TRBV7-6
j_call: TRBJ2-7
d_call: TRBD1

cdr3_nt: TGTGCCAGCAGTCCCGGGACTAGCGGGACTAACACCGGGGAGCTGTTTTTT
cdr3_aa: CASSPGTSGTNTGELFF
clone_size: NA
v_call: TRBV11-3
j_call: TRBJ2-2
d_call: TRBD2

cdr3_nt: TGTGCCAGCACCGAAGACAGGGCCTCCTACGAGCAGTACTTC
cdr3_aa: CASTEDRASYEQYF
clone_size: NA
v_call: TRBV2
j_call: TRBJ2-7
d_call: TRBD1

cdr3_nt: TGTGCCAGCAGCCTCGTCGGCGAGCAGTACTTC
cdr3_aa: CASSLVGEQYF
clone_size: once
v_call: TRBV11-3
j_call: TRBJ2-7
d_call: NA

cdr3_nt: TGCGCCAGCAGCGCCCTCGGGACAGGGGGTCTAAAAGAGCAGTACTTC
cdr3_aa: CASSALGTGGLKEQYF
clone_size: NA
v_call: TRBV5-1
j_call: TRBJ2-7
d_call: TRBD1

cdr3_nt: TGTGCCAGCAGCGTCGGCCGCGGGACTAGCGGTTACAATGAGCAGTTCTTC
cdr3_aa: CASSVGRGTSGYNEQFF
clone_size: NA
v_call: TRBV9
j_call: TRBJ2-1
d_call: TRBD2

cdr3_nt: TGTGCCAGCAGTGCACAGGGAGGGAATGAGCAGTTCTTC
cdr3_aa: CASSAQGGNEQFF
clone_size: NA
v_call: TRBV6-4
j_call: TRBJ2-1
d_call: NA

cdr3_nt: TGTGCCAGCAGCGTAAATGCGGGGGGAACCTACGAGCAGTACTTC
cdr3_aa: CASSVNAGGTYEQYF
clone_size: few
v_call: TRBV9
j_call: TRBJ2-7
d_call: TRBD2

cdr3_nt: TGCGCCAGCAGCCAAGAACGTCTCAGGGGGCTAAATACAGATACGCAGTATTTT
cdr3_aa: CASSQERLRGLNTDTQYF
clone_size: NA
v_call: TRBV4-1
j_call: TRBJ2-3
d_call: TRBD1

cdr3_nt: TGTGCCAGCAGCCAACAGGGAGATACGCAGTATTTT
cdr3_aa: CASSQQGDTQYF
clone_size: NA
v_call: TRBV7-3
j_call: TRBJ2-3
d_call: NA

cdr3_nt: TGTGCCAGTAGTATAGGACAGGCAAATCAGCCCCAGCATTTT
cdr3_aa: CASSIGQANQPQHF
clone_size: NA
v_call: TRBV19
j_call: TRBJ1-5
d_call: NA